This TCR beta chain was observed in a study of PD-L1 blockade in urothelial cancer. Overall study: About 90% of the 29 patients were men with bladder-origin urothelial cancer. It was at 3 weeks (second dose) and 6 weeks after treatment start that blood was analyzed. A median blood sample held about 140,000 T cells and 80,000 or so unique TCRs.

The CDR3 is 15 amino acids. Germline assignment: CDR1 SGHRS and CDR2 YFSETQ. V was pared by 0 bases and J by 9 bases, with 8 bases of the junction left unmatched. Only in-frame clones appear in the TCRdb table, and some are missing; sequencing was by immunoSEQ multiplex PCR. The data hold more than 30,000 clones, with 84% observed a single time. The TCR originated in a man aged 55 to 69 with urothelial cancer. Sequences were derived from PBMCs, sampled around atezolizumab (anti-PD-L1) treatment. The chain couples TRBV5-1 to TRBJ2-1; 8 nucleotides agree with TRBD2. The CDR3 sequence: CASSLEGSGKGEQFF. The CDR3 DNA reads TGCGCCAGCAGCTTGGAGGGTAGCGGGAAGGGTGAGCAGTTCTTC.